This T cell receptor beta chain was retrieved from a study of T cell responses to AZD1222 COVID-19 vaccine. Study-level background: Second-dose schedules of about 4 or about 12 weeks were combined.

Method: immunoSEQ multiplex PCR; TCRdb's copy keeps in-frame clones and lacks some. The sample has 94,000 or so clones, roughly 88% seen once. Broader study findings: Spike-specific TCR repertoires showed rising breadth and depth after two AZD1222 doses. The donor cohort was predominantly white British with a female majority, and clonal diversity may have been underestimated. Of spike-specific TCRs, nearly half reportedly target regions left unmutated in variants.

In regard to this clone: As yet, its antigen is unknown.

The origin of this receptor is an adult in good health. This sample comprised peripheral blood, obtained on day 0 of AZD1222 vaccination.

CDR3 in amino acids: CASSYPGVPREQYF. DNA for the CDR3: TGTGCCAGCAGTTACCCCGGCGTGCCCAGGGAGCAGTACTTC. The rearrangement links TRBV6-2 or TRBV6-3 to TRBJ2-7; D is uncertain. The CDR3 is 14 amino acids. The V end was cut by 2 bases, the J end by 7 bases, with 15 bases between. Germline CDR1 MNHEY, CDR2 SVGEGT.